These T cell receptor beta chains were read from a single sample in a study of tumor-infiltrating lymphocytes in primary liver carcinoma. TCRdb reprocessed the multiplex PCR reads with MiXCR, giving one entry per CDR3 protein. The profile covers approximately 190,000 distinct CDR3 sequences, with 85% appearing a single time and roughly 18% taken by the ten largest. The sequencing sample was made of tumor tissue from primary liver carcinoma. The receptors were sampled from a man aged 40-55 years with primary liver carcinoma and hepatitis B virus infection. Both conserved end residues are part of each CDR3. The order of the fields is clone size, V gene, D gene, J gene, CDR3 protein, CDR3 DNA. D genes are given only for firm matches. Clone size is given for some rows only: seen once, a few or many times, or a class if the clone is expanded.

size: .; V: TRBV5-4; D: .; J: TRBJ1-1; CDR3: CTSSLIGGTTAAFF; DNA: TGTACCAGCAGCTTGATAGGGGGGACCACTGCAGCTTTCTTT
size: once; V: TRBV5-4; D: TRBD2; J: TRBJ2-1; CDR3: CVSSFPHGRSNEQFF; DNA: TGTGTCAGCAGCTTTCCACACGGGAGGAGCAATGAGCAGTTCTTC
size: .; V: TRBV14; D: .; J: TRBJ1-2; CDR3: CASSQDLESCYTF; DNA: TGCGCCAGCAGCCAAGATTTGGAGTCATGCTACACCTTC
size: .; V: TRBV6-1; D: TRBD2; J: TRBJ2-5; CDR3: CARTLAGCPMDRVTQYF; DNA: TGTGCTAGGACCTTAGCGGGATGCCCGATGGACCGCGTCACCCAGTACTTC
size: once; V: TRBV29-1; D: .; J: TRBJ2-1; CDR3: CSVDSRFHEQLF; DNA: TGCAGCGTAGATTCAAGATTCCATGAGCAGCTCTTC
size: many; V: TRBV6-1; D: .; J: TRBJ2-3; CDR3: CASSGKNGDTQYF; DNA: TGTGCCAGCAGTGGGAAAAATGGGGATACGCAGTATTTT
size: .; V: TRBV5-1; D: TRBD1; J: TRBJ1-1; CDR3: CASSAGTVITEAFF; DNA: TGCGCCAGCAGCGCGGGGACAGTGATCACTGAAGCTTTCTTT
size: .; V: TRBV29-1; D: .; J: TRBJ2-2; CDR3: CSVGLTGDLFF; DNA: TGCAGCGTTGGACTCACCGGGGACCTTTTTTTT
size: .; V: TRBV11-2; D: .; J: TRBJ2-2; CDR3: CASIITVTWTVGTGEPFF; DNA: TGTGCCAGCATTATCACCGTTACATGGACGGTGGGGACCGGGGAGCCGTTTTTT
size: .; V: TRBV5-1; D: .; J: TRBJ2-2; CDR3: CASCLAAANTGELFF; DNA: TGCGCCAGCTGCTTGGCCGCAGCAAACACCGGGGAGCTGTTTTTT
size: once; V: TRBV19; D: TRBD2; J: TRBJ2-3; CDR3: CASSPRLAGVTDTQYF; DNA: TGTGCCAGTAGTCCCAGGCTAGCGGGAGTCACAGATACGCAGTATTTT
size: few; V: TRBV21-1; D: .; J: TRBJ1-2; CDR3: CASRKTGDRTGYTF; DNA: TGTGCCAGCAGGAAAACTGGCGACCGCACGGGCTACACCTTC
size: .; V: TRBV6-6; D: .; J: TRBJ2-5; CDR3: CASSPSGLAETQNF; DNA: TGTGCCAGCAGCCCCTCGGGGTTGGCGGAGACCCAGAACTTC
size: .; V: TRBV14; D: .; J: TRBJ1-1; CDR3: CASSFMGAGNTEAFF; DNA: TGTGCCAGCAGTTTCATGGGGGCGGGGAACACTGAAGCTTTCTTT